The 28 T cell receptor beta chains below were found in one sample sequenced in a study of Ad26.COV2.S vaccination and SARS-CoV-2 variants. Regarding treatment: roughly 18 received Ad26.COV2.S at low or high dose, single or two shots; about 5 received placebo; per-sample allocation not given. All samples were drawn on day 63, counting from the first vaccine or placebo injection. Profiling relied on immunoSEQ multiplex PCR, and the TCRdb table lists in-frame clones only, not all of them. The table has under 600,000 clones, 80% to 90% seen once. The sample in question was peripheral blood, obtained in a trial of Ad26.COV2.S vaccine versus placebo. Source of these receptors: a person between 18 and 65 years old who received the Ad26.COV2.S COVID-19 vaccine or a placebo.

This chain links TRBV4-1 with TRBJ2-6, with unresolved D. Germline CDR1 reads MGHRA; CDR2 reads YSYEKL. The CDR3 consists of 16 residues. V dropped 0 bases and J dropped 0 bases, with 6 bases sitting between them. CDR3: CASSQDRLSGANVLTF. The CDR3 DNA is TGCGCCAGCAGCCAAGATAGACTCTCTGGGGCCAACGTCCTGACTTTC.

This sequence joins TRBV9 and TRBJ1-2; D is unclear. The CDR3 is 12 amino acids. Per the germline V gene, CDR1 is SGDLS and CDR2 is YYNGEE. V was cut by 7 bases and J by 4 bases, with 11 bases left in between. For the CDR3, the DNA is TGTGCCAGCCTCGGACCTCTCTATGGCTACACCTTC. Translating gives CASLGPLYGYTF.

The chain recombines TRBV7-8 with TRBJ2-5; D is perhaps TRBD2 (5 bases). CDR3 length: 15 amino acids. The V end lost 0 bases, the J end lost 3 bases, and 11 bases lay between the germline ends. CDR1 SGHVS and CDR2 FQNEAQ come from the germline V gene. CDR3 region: CASSLARAGEETQYF. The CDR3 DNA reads TGTGCCAGCAGCTTAGCGAGGGCAGGAGAAGAGACCCAGTACTTC.

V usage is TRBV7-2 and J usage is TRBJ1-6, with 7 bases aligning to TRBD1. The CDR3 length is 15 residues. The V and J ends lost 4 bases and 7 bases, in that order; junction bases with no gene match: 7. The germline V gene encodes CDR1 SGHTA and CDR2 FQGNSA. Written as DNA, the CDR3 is TGTGCCAGCAGCTCGACAGGGAATAGGAATTCACCCCTCCACTTT. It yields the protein CASSSTGNRNSPLHF.

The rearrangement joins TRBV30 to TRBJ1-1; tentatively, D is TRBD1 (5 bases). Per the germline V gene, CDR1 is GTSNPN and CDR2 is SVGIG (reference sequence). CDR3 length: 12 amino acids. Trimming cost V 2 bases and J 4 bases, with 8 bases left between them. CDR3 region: CAWSQGATEAFF. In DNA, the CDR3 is TGTGCCTGGAGTCAGGGCGCCACTGAAGCTTTCTTT.

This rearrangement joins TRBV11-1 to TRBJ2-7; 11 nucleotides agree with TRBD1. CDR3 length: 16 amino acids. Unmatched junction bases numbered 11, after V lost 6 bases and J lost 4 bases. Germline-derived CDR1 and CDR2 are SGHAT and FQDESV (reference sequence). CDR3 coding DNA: TGTGCCAGCAGTTTCTCCGGGACAGGGGGAGTGTACGAGCAGTACTTC. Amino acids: CASSFSGTGGVYEQYF.

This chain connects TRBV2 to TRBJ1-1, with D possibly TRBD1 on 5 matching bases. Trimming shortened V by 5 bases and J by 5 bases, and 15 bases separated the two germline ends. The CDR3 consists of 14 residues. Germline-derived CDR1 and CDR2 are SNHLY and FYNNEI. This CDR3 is CASSLQGSVTEAFF. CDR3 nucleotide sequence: TGTGCCAGCAGTTTGCAGGGTTCGGTTACTGAAGCTTTCTTT.

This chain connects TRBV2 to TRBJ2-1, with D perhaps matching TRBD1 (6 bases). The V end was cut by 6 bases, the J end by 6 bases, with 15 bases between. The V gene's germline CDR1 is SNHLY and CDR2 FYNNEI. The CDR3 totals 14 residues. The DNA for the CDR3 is TGTGCCAGCAGCCCCTCCTGGACAGCCAATGAGCAGTTCTTC. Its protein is CASSPSWTANEQFF.

The CDR3 loop reads CASSRRGGLQYNEQFF. The CDR3 bases are TGTGCCAGCAGTCGACGGGGGGGGTTACAATACAATGAGCAGTTCTTC. The J gene is TRBJ2-1, the V gene TRBV6-6, with 8 bases that match TRBD2. Per germline, CDR1 MNHNY and CDR2 SVGAGI (reference sequence). The V segment lost 5 bases and the J segment 4 bases; nucleotides outside the gene matches: 10. The CDR3 is made up of 16 amino acids.

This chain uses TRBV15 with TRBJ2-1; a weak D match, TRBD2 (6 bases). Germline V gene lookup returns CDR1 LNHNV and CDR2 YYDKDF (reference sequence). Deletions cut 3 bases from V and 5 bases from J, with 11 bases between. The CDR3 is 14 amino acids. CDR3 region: CATSSRGRNNEQFF. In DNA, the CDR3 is TGTGCCACCAGCAGCCGGGGGAGAAACAATGAGCAGTTCTTC.

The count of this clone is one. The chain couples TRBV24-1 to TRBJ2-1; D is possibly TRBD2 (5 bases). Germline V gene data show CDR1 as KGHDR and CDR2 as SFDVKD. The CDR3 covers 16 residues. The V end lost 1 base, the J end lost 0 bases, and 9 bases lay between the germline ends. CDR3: CATSDFSGSSYNEQFF. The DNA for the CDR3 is TGTGCCACCAGTGATTTTTCGGGGAGCTCCTACAATGAGCAGTTCTTC.

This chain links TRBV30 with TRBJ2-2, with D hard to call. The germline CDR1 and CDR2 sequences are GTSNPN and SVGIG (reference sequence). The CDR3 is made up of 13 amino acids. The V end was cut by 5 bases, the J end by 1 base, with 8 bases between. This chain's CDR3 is CAWHSRNTGELFF. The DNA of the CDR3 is TGTGCCTGGCACTCTCGGAACACCGGGGAGCTGTTTTTT.

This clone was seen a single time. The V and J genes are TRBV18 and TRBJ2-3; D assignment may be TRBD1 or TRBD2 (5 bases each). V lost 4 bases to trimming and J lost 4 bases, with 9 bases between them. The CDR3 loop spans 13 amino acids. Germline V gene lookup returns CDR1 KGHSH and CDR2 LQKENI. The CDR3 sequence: CASSRSGPDTQYF. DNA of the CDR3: TGTGCCAGCTCACGGTCGGGGCCAGATACGCAGTATTTT.

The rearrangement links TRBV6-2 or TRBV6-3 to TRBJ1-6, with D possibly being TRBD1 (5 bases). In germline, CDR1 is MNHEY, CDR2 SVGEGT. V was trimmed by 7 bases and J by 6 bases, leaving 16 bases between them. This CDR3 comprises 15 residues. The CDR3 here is CASTPAPGGNSPLHF. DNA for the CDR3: TGTGCCAGCACCCCCGCCCCGGGGGGTAATTCACCCCTCCACTTT.

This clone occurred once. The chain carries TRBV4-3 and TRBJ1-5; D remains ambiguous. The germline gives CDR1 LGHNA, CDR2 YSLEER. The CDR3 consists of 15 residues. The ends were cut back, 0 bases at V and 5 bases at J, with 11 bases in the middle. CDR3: CASSQELGWYQPQHF. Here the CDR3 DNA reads TGCGCCAGCAGCCAAGAGTTGGGTTGGTATCAGCCCCAGCATTTT.

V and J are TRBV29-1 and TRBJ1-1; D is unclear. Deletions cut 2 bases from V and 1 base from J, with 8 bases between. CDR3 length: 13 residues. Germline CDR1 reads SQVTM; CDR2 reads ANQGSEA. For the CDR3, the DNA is TGCAGCGTTGAACAACGGGGGAACACTGAAGCTTTCTTT. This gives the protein CSVEQRGNTEAFF. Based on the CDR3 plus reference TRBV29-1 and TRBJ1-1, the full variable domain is SAVISQKPSRDICQRGTSLTIQCQVDSQVTMMFWYRQQPGQSLTLIATANQGSEATYESGFVIDKFPISRPNLTFSTLTVSNMSPEDSSIYLCSVEQRGNTEAFFGQGTRLTVV.

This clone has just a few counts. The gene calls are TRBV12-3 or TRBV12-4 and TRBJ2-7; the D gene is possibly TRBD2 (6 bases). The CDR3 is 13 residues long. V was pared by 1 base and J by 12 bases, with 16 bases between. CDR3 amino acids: CASSLDARRGLYF. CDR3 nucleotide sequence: TGTGCCAGCAGTTTAGACGCGCGGAGGGGCCTGTACTTC.

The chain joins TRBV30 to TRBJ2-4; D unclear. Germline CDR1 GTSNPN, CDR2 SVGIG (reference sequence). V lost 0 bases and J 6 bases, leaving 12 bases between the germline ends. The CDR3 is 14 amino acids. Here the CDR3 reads CAWSVSQHRNIQYF. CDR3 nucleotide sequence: TGTGCCTGGAGTGTATCGCAACATAGAAACATTCAGTACTTC. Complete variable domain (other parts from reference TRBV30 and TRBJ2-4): SQTIHQWPATLVQPVGSPLSLECTVEGTSNPNLYWYRQAAGRGLQLLFYSVGIGQISSEVPQNLSASRPQDRQFILSSKKLLLSDSGFYLCAWSVSQHRNIQYFGAGTRLSVL.

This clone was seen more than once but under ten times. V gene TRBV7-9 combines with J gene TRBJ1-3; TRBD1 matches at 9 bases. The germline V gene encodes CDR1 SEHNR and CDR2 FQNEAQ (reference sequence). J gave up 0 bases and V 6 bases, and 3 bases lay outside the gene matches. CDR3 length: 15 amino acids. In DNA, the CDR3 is TGTGCCAGCAGTCTGACAGGGGGCTCTGGAAACACCATATATTTT. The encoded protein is CASSLTGGSGNTIYF.

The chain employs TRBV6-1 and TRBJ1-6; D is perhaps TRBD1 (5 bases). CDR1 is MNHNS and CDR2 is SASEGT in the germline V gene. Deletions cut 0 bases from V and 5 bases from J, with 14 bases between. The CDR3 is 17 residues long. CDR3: CASSEAAGGGNNSPLHF. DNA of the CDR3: TGTGCCAGCAGTGAAGCAGCGGGGGGAGGCAATAATTCACCCCTCCACTTT.

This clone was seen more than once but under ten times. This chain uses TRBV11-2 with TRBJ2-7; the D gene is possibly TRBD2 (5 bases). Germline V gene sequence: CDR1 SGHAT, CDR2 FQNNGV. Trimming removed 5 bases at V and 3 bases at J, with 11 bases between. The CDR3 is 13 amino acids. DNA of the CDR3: TGTGCCAGCAGCCCCCTTACTAGCTACGAGCAGTACTTC. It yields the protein CASSPLTSYEQYF.

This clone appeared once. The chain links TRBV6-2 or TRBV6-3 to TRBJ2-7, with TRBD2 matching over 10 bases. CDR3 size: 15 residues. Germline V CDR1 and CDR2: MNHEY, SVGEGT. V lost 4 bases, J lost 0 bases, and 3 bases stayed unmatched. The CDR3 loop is CASSWGLASSYEQYF. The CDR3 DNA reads TGTGCCAGCAGTTGGGGACTAGCGAGCTCCTACGAGCAGTACTTC.

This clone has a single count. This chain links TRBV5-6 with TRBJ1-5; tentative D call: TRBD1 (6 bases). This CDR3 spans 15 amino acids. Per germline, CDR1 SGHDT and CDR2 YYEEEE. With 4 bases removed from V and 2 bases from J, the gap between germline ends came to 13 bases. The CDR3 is CASSPWTEGNQPQHF. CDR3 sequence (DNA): TGTGCCAGCAGCCCATGGACAGAGGGCAATCAGCCCCAGCATTTT.

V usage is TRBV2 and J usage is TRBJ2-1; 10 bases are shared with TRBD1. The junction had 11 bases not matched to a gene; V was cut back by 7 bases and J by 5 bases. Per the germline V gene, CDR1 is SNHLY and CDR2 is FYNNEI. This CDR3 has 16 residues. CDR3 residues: CASTESPGQGNNEQFF. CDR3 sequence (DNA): TGTGCCAGCACCGAATCTCCGGGACAGGGGAACAATGAGCAGTTCTTC.

CDR3 DNA sequence: TGTGCCAGCAGCTTAGTGGGGGCAGGGAATGAAGATGGAAACACCATATATTTT. Its translation: CASSLVGAGNEDGNTIYF. The chain recombines TRBV7-6 with TRBJ1-3; a weak D match, TRBD1 (6 bases). Germline loops: CDR1 SGHVS, CDR2 FNYEAQ. V was pared by 1 base and J by 3 bases, with 19 bases between. This CDR3 contains 18 residues.

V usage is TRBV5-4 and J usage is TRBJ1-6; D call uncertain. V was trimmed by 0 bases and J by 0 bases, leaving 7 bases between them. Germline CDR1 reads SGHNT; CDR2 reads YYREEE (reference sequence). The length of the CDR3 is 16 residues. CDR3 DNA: TGTGCCAGCAGCTTGGTCCAGAGCTCCTATAATTCACCCCTCCACTTT. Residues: CASSLVQSSYNSPLHF.

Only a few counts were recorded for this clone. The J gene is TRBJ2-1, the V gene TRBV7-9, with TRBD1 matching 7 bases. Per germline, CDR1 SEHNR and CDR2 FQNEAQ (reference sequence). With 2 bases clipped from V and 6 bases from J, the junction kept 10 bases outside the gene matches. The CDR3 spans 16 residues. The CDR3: CASSLLMNRGVNEQFF. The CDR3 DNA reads TGTGCCAGCAGCTTATTGATGAACAGGGGAGTCAATGAGCAGTTCTTC.

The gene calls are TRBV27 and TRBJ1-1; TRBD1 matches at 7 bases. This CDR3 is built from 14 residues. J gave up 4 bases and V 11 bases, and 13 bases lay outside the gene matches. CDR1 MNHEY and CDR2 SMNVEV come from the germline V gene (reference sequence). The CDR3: CASGNPGQSTEAFF. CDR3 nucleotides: TGTGCCTCCGGTAATCCGGGACAGAGCACTGAAGCTTTCTTT.